The 27 T cell receptor beta chains reported below all come from one sample, sequenced in a study of beta chain features in type 1 diabetes. Study-level points and caveats: There was a moderate but significant shortening of TCRB CDR3s in all four CD4+ subsets of Type 1 diabetes patients.

The sequenced template was cDNA made from the entire isolated RNA. Assay used: immunoSEQ multiplex PCR; TCRdb lists only in-frame clones, some missing. This sample has nearly 350,000 clones, with around 8.5% found just once. Antigens of these TCRs are unknown. Source material: central memory CD4+ T cells from blood. The receptor source for this set is a man aged 25-45 years with type 1 diabetes.

This clone has a handful of counts. V and J are TRBV15 and TRBJ2-5; TRBD2 is a possible D gene (6 bases). CDR1 LNHNV and CDR2 YYDKDF come from the germline V gene (reference sequence). CDR3 size: 16 residues. Trimming removed 9 bases from V and 5 bases from J, with 25 bases in between. CDR3 protein: CATARGRRGAGETQYF. CDR3 DNA sequence: TGTGCCACGGCCCGGGGTCGCCGGGGTGCGGGGGAGACCCAGTACTTC.

This clone showed up just a few times. The V and J genes are TRBV9 and TRBJ2-6, with D maybe TRBD1 (6 bases). The CDR3 is 16 residues long. Trimming took 4 bases from V and 0 from J, leaving 11 bases between them. The V gene's germline CDR1 is SGDLS and CDR2 YYNGEE. This chain's CDR3 is CASSRTASSGANVLTF. The CDR3 DNA sequence: TGTGCCAGCAGCCGGACAGCAAGCTCTGGGGCCAACGTCCTGACTTTC.

This clone came up a few times. The gene calls are TRBV19 and TRBJ1-5, with 9 bases lining up with TRBD1. J was trimmed by 6 bases and V by 6 bases; bases with no gene match: 9. From germline, CDR1 is LNHDA and CDR2 SQIVND (reference sequence). The CDR3 spans 15 residues. CDR3 coding DNA: TGTGCCAGTAGCACAACAGGGGGCGCCGGTCAGCCCCAGCATTTT. Its protein product is CASSTTGGAGQPQHF.

This clone was recorded a few times. The chain recombines TRBV18 with TRBJ2-2; D is perhaps TRBD1 or TRBD2 (5 bases each). This CDR3 contains 16 residues. V was trimmed by 4 bases and J by 1 base, leaving 13 bases between them. CDR1 and CDR2 from the germline V gene are KGHSH and LQKENI. For the CDR3, the DNA is TGTGCCAGCTCACTCGGTTCAGGGAGGAACACCGGGGAGCTGTTTTTT. The encoded protein is CASSLGSGRNTGELFF.

This clone was seen once. This chain links TRBV28 with TRBJ2-5, with 9 bases fitting TRBD1. This CDR3 comprises 15 residues. With 5 bases clipped from V and 0 bases from J, the junction kept 4 bases outside the gene matches. Germline V CDR1 and CDR2: MDHEN, SYDVKM. In DNA, the CDR3 is TGTGCCAGCAGTCCCGGGACAGGGTACCAAGAGACCCAGTACTTC. This sequence encodes CASSPGTGYQETQYF.

The chain recombines TRBV27 with TRBJ1-2; D not certain. Trimming pared 0 bases from V and 4 bases from J, leaving 9 bases between. The CDR3 is made up of 14 amino acids. Germline-derived CDR1 and CDR2 are MNHEY and SMNVEV (reference sequence). CDR3 region: CASSLSRQAYGYTF. For the CDR3, the DNA is TGTGCCAGCAGTTTATCGAGGCAGGCCTATGGCTACACCTTC.

This clone has just a few counts. This sequence joins TRBV10-3 and TRBJ2-7; D remains unclear. The CDR3 runs to 12 residues. Germline lookup yields CDR1 ENHRY and CDR2 SYGVKD. V gave up 0 bases and J gave up 3 bases, with 3 bases separating them. The CDR3 DNA is TGTGCCATCAGTGAGTCTAGCTACGAGCAGTACTTC. This sequence encodes CAISESSYEQYF.

This clone was recorded many times. Other nucleotide sequences in the sample specify the same CDR3. CDR3 region: CASSGGDGGDYGYTF. The CDR3 DNA sequence: TGCGCCAGCAGCGGAGGTGACGGAGGGGACTATGGCTACACCTTC. The rearrangement joins TRBV5-1 to TRBJ1-2; D perhaps matches TRBD1 (5 bases). Between the trimmed V and J ends, which lost 4 bases and 3 bases, there was a span of 16 bases. The germline V gene encodes CDR1 SGHRS and CDR2 YFSETQ. This CDR3 spans 15 amino acids.

The rearrangement links TRBV4-2 to TRBJ2-7, with TRBD1 as a possible D gene (6 bases). The V gene's germline CDR1 is LGHNA and CDR2 YNFKEQ. V was pared by 4 bases and J by 3 bases, with 16 bases between. The CDR3 runs 15 residues. The CDR3 coding sequence is TGTGCCAGCAGCCCCCGGACTCAGGGGAACTACGAGCAGTACTTC. Encoded protein: CASSPRTQGNYEQYF.

The rearrangement links TRBV2 to TRBJ1-5; D gene uncertain. The V gene lost 7 bases and the J gene lost 6 bases, with 13 bases spanning the gap. Germline CDR1 and CDR2: SNHLY and FYNNEI. This CDR3 comprises 13 residues. For the CDR3, the DNA is TGTGCCAGCACCCGCGCCTGGAGTCAGCCCCAGCATTTT. Translating gives CASTRAWSQPQHF.

This clone was seen a handful of times. One end of the junction fails to match germline, which may point to a read error. The V call is TRBV11-2, the J call TRBJ2-1; 10 positions agree with TRBD2. Germline CDR1 reads SGHAT; CDR2 reads FQNNGV. This CDR3 has 16 amino acids. The CDR3 loop reads CASSPHPSGGGNEQFF. Here the CDR3 DNA reads TGCGCCAGCAGCCCCCATCCTAGCGGGGGCGGGAATGAGCAGTTCTTC. Drawing the rest from reference TRBV11-2 and TRBJ2-1, the complete variable domain is EAGVAQSPRYKIIEKRQSVAFWCNPISGHATLYWYQQILGQGPKLLIQFQNNGVVDDSQLPKDRFSAERLKGVDSTLKIQPAKLEDSAVYLCASSPHPSGGGNEQFFGPGTRLTVL.

The CDR3 sequence is CASSDGDRGRRGTDTQYF. As DNA, the CDR3 is TGTGCCAGCAGTGATGGGGACAGGGGGCGACGGGGCACAGATACGCAGTATTTT. The J gene is TRBJ2-3, the V gene TRBV25-1; 12 nucleotides line up with TRBD1. This CDR3 is 18 amino acids long. The trim removed 3 bases at V and 1 base at J, leaving 8 bases unmatched. The germline V gene has CDR1 MGHDK and CDR2 SYGVNS. Combining the CDR3 with reference TRBV25-1 and TRBJ2-3 gives the whole variable domain EADIYQTPRYLVIGTGKKITLECSQTMGHDKMYWYQQDPGMELHLIHYSYGVNSTEKGDLSSESTVSRIRTEHFPLTLESARPSHTSQYLCASSDGDRGRRGTDTQYFGPGTRLTVL.

This clone has at least ten counts. The genes are TRBV2 and TRBJ2-5; 12 bases are a match to TRBD1. CDR3 length: 15 residues. The V segment lost 6 bases and the J segment 5 bases; nucleotides outside the gene matches: 7. CDR1 and CDR2 from the germline V gene are SNHLY and FYNNEI. The CDR3 sequence is CASSGGTGGAETQYF. The CDR3 DNA reads as TGTGCCAGCAGCGGGGGGACAGGGGGCGCGGAGACCCAGTACTTC.

This clone was found a few times. The chain carries TRBV9 and TRBJ1-6; 10 bases line up with TRBD1. Germline CDR1 reads SGDLS; CDR2 reads YYNGEE. The CDR3 sequence is 15 residues long. V dropped 0 bases and J dropped 10; count of bases not matched to a gene: 4. CDR3 DNA: TGTGCCAGCAGCGTAGTAGGGACAGGGGACTCACCCCTCCACTTT. Its translation is CASSVVGTGDSPLHF.

J is TRBJ2-5 and V is TRBV2; D possibly matches TRBD1 or TRBD2 (5 bases each). The ends were cut back, 8 bases at V and 1 base at J, with 14 bases in the middle. The CDR3 has 14 amino acids. Germline V CDR1 and CDR2: SNHLY, FYNNEI. CDR3 sequence: CASGFPGPQETQYF. The CDR3 DNA is TGTGCCAGCGGGTTTCCGGGACCCCAAGAGACCCAGTACTTC.

The V gene is TRBV6-6, the J gene TRBJ2-1; TRBD1 agrees at 8 bases. The CDR3 totals 15 residues. Unmatched junction bases numbered 12, after V lost 6 bases and J lost 8 bases. Germline CDR1 MNHNY, CDR2 SVGAGI (reference sequence). The CDR3 DNA is TGTGCCAGCAGGTCCTGGACAGGGCCCGGAGATGAGCAGTTCTTC. Translation gives CASRSWTGPGDEQFF.

The J gene is TRBJ2-5, the V gene TRBV27; 11 positions match TRBD2. The J call may be wrong; the DNA end is better matched by TRBJ2-7. The length of the CDR3 is 19 residues. CDR1 MNHEY and CDR2 SMNVEV come from the germline V gene (reference sequence). The CDR3 sequence: CASSLAGGSGGAFSYEQYF. The CDR3 DNA follows: TGTGCCAGCAGTTTAGCCGGAGGTAGCGGGGGGGCCTTTTCCTACGAGCAGTACTTC.

This clone turned up a few times. The CDR3 protein is CALRVATNEKLFF. Here the CDR3 DNA reads TGTGCCCTCAGAGTTGCAACTAATGAAAAACTGTTTTTT. The chain couples TRBV30 to TRBJ1-4; D unclear. The germline CDR1 and CDR2 sequences are GTSNPN and SVGIG (reference sequence). This CDR3 contains 13 residues. The germline V and J ends were trimmed by 8 bases and 0 bases, with 10 bases remaining between them.

This clone was found a few times. One end of the junction varies from germline; a read error may be responsible. This chain connects TRBV6-6 to TRBJ2-7; no clear D. Per the germline V gene, CDR1 is MNHNY and CDR2 is SVGAGI (reference sequence). This CDR3 has 11 amino acids. The CDR3 loop is CAISEANEQYF. The DNA for the CDR3 is TGTGCCATCAGTGAGGCGAACGAGCAGTACTTC.

This chain connects TRBV7-2 to TRBJ2-1; the D gene is possibly TRBD1 (6 bases). The CDR3 runs to 16 residues. The germline V gene has CDR1 SGHTA and CDR2 FQGNSA. Trimming pared 7 bases from V and 0 bases from J, leaving 16 bases between. The CDR3 sequence: CASTRRGTNSYNEQFF. The CDR3 DNA reads as TGTGCCAGCACCCGCAGGGGTACAAACTCCTACAATGAGCAGTTCTTC.

This clone appeared a few times. This chain links TRBV6-5 with TRBJ2-3; D tentatively reads TRBD1 or TRBD2 (5 bases each). CDR1 and CDR2 (germline): MNHEY, SVGAGI. The CDR3 length is 14 residues. V lost 6 bases, J lost 7 bases, and 17 bases lay in between. The CDR3 DNA sequence: TGTGCCAGCAGCCTCGCCCAGGGAGTGAATACGCAGTATTTT. Translating gives CASSLAQGVNTQYF.

This clone was seen a few times. J is TRBJ1-4 and V is TRBV4-1, with D possibly being TRBD1 (6 bases). V was clipped by 3 bases and J by 2 bases, with 10 bases between them. The CDR3 has 15 amino acids. Germline assignment: CDR1 MGHRA and CDR2 YSYEKL. The DNA for the CDR3 is TGCGCCAGCAGCCAGGGGGCTTTGACTAATGAAAAACTGTTTTTT. Translated, it gives CASSQGALTNEKLFF.

This chain uses TRBV5-6 with TRBJ2-7; 9 nucleotides line up with TRBD1. The germline gives CDR1 SGHDT, CDR2 YYEEEE. The CDR3 length is 14 residues. The ends lost 3 bases at V and 1 base at J; junction bases unmatched: 2. CDR3 protein: CASSSTGGSYEQYF. The CDR3 region has the DNA TGTGCCAGCAGCTCGACAGGGGGGTCCTACGAGCAGTACTTC.

This clone was seen a few times. This CDR3 is also generated by other DNA sequences in the sample. The rearrangement uses TRBV7-2 and TRBJ2-5; D ambiguous. The CDR3 spans 13 residues. The germline V gene has CDR1 SGHTA and CDR2 FQGNSA. Between the trimmed V and J ends, which lost 4 bases and 0 bases, there was a span of 6 bases. DNA for the CDR3: TGTGCCAGCAGCTCCCGTTACCAAGAGACCCAGTACTTC. Amino acids: CASSSRYQETQYF.

The rearrangement uses TRBV7-9 and TRBJ2-3; 10 nucleotides align to TRBD2. The CDR3 is 18 residues long. The V gene end was trimmed by 0 bases and the J gene end by 3 bases; junction bases not matched to a gene: 9. The germline gives CDR1 SEHNR, CDR2 FQNEAQ (reference sequence). This chain's CDR3 is CASSLAFASGGGTDTQYF. CDR3 nucleotide sequence: TGTGCCAGCAGCTTAGCGTTTGCTAGCGGGGGTGGTACAGATACGCAGTATTTT.

Remarks on this clone: The sample has other DNA sequences that encode this CDR3 too. V usage is TRBV27 and J usage is TRBJ1-5; a weak D match, TRBD1 (6 bases). V lost 2 bases, J lost 5 bases, and 10 bases lay in between. The CDR3 runs 14 residues. CDR1 is MNHEY and CDR2 is SMNVEV in the germline V gene (reference sequence). The CDR3 sequence is CASSLRGGDQPQHF. CDR3 coding DNA: TGTGCCAGCAGTTTAAGGGGGGGCGATCAGCCCCAGCATTTT.

This chain connects TRBV28 to TRBJ1-2; 9 nucleotides align to TRBD1. Germline V gene data show CDR1 as MDHEN and CDR2 as SYDVKM. The V gene end was trimmed by 4 bases and the J gene end by 4 bases; junction bases not matched to a gene: 7. The CDR3 consists of 15 residues. The CDR3 DNA follows: TGTGCCAGCAGTTCGCCGGGACAGGGCGGCTATGGCTACACCTTC. This gives the protein CASSSPGQGGYGYTF.